This T cell receptor beta chain was captured by sequencing in a study of blood T cell repertoires in COVID-19. This clone has a handful of counts. Sequencing was performed with immunoSEQ multiplex PCR; in TCRdb, only in-frame clones are kept and a portion is missing. The repertoire has nearly 250,000 clones, about 90% of them found once; the top ten carry roughly 0.95%. Germline-derived CDR1 and CDR2 are MDHEN and SYDVKM. The ends were cut back, 4 bases at V and 0 bases at J, with 10 bases in the middle. CDR3 length equals 14 residues. This sequence originates from a man between 45 and 60 years old who had been exposed to COVID-19. Sample: PBMCs or T cells enriched from blood (not recorded which). The chain employs TRBV28 and TRBJ2-7; a weak D match, TRBD1 (5 bases). CDR3 sequence reads: CASSSSDISYEQYV. The CDR3 DNA reads TGTGCCAGCAGTTCCTCGGACATCTCCTACGAGCAGTACGTC.